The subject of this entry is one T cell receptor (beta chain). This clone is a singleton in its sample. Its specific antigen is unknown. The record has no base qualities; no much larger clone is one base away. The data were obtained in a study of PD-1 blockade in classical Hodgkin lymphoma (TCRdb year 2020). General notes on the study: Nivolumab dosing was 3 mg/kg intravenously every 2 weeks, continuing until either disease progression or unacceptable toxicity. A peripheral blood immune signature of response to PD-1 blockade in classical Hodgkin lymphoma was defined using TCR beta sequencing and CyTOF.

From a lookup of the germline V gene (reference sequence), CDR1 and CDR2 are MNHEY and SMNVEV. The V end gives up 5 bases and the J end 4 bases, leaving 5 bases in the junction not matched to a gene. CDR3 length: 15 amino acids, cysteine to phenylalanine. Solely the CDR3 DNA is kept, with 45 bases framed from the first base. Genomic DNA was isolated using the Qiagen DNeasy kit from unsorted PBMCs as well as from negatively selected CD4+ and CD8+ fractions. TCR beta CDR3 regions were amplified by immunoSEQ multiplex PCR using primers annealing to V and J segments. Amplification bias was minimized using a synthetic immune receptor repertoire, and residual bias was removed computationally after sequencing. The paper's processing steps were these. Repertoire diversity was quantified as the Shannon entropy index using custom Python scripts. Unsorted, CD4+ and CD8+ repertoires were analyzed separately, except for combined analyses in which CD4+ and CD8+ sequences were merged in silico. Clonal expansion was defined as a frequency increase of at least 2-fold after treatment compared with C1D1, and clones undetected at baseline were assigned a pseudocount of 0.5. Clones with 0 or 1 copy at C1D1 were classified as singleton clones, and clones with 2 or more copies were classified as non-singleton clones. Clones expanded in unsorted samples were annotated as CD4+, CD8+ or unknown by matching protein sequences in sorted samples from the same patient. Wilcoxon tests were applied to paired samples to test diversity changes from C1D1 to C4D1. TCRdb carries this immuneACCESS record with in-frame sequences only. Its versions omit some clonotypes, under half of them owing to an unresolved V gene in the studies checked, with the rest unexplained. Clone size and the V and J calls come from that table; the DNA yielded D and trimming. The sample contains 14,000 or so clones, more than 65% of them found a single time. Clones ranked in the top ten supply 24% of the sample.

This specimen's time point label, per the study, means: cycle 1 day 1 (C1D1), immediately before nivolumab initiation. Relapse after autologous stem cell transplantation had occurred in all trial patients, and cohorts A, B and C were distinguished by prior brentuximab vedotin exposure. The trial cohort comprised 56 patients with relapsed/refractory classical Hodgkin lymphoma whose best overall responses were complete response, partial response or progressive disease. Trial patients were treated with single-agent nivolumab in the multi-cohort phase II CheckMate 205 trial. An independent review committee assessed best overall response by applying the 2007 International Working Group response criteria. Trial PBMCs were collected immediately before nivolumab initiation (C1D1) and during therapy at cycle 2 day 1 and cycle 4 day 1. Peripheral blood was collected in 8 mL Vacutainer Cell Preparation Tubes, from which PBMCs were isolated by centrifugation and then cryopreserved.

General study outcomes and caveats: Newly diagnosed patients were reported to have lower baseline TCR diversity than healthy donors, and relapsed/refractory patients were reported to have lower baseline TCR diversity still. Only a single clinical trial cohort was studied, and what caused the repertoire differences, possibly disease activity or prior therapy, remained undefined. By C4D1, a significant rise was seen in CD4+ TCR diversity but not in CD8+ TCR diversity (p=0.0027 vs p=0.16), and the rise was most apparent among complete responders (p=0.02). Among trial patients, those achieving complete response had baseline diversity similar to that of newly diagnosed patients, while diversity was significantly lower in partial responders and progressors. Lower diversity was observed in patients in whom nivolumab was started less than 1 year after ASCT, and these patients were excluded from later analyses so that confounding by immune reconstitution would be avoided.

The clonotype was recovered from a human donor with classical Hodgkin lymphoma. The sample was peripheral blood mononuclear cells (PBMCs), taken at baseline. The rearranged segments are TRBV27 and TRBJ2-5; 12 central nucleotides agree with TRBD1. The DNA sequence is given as TGTGCCAGCAGTACCGGGACAGGGGGCGTAGAGACCCAGTACTTC. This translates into CASSTGTGGVETQYF.